The 23 T cell receptor beta chains in this list originate from one sample, sequenced in a study of spatial heterogeneity in lung cancer. The time point here: sample taken at primary tumor resection. In each case, whole RNA from tumor, nontumor lung or frozen PBMC was sequenced unsorted. In TCRdb, the 5' RACE reads were re-called with MiXCR into one record per CDR3 protein. The data hold around 87,000 distinct CDR3 sequences, with around 12% observed a single time. The sample in question was PBMCs, obtained at surgery. The source is a male donor with early-stage non-small cell lung cancer.

The sample holds many counts of this clonotype. V and J are TRBV21-1 and TRBJ1-1. TRBV21-1 is labeled a pseudogene. The CDR3 sequence is 13 residues long. The chain's CDR3 is CASSKGVGTEAFF. The CDR3 DNA follows: TGTGCCAGCAGCAAAGGGGTGGGCACTGAAGCTTTCTTT.

CDR3: CASSSPGRGNTEAFF. Here the CDR3 DNA reads TGTGCCAGCAGTTCTCCGGGACGGGGGAACACTGAAGCTTTCTTT. The genes are TRBV6-2 or TRBV6-3 and TRBJ1-1; TRBD1 might be the D (5 bases). The CDR3 totals 15 residues. Germline CDR1 is MNHEY and CDR2 is SVGEGT. Trimming pared 4 bases from V and 1 base from J, leaving 13 bases between.

The chain recombines TRBV11-3 with TRBJ2-4; D is tentatively TRBD1 or TRBD2 (5 bases each). The CDR3 has 13 residues. Germline CDR1 and CDR2: SGHNT and YENEEA. Deletions cut 5 bases from V and 8 bases from J, with 13 bases between. As DNA, the CDR3 is TGTGCCAGCAGCCCCGGGACGGAGGACATTCAGTACTTC. Translated, it gives CASSPGTEDIQYF.

This chain links TRBV6-5 with TRBJ2-3, with 7 positions matching TRBD1. Germline trimming cut 4 bases from V and 0 bases from J; bases unmatched to any gene: 16. Per the germline V gene, CDR1 is MNHEY and CDR2 is SVGAGI. This CDR3 has 19 residues. CDR3 sequence (DNA): TGTGCCAGCAGTTTGAATCAAACAGGGGCCAGCACAAGCACAGATACGCAGTATTTT. This sequence encodes CASSLNQTGASTSTDTQYF.

This clonotype appeared many times. This rearrangement joins TRBV28 to TRBJ2-3; possibly TRBD2 for D (6 bases). Looked up from germline, CDR1 is MDHEN and CDR2 is SYDVKM. The V gene lost 7 bases and the J gene lost 1 base, with 6 bases spanning the gap. The CDR3 is 12 residues long. The CDR3 reads CASTSGTDTQYF. DNA of the CDR3: TGTGCCAGCACTAGCGGCACAGATACGCAGTATTTT.

The sample holds a few counts of this clonotype. The genes are TRBV5-1 and TRBJ2-5; 9 bases agree with TRBD2. V dropped 2 bases and J dropped 5; count of bases not matched to a gene: 10. This CDR3 has 16 residues. Germline V gene lookup returns CDR1 SGHRS and CDR2 YFSETQ. The DNA for the CDR3 is TGCGCCAGCAGCTTTGGGAGCGGGAGGAGTCAGGAGACCCAGTACTTC. Encoded protein: CASSFGSGRSQETQYF.

There are a few counts of this clonotype. This rearrangement joins TRBV19 to TRBJ2-2; TRBD2 matches 7 bases. CDR3 length: 14 amino acids. The V and J ends lost 9 bases and 0 bases, in that order; junction bases with no gene match: 4. Germline CDR1 and CDR2: LNHDA and SQIVND (reference sequence). The CDR3 DNA follows: TGTGCCAGCAACGGGGGGACGAACACCGGGGAGCTGTTTTTT. It codes for CASNGGTNTGELFF.

The rearrangement uses TRBV7-2 and TRBJ2-3; perhaps TRBD1 as D (7 bases). Germline CDR1 is SGHTA and CDR2 is FQGNSA. The CDR3 totals 16 residues. The V end was cut by 2 bases, the J end by 3 bases, with 15 bases between. The CDR3 spells CASSLQRPGGTDTQYF. In nucleotides, the CDR3 is TGTGCCAGCAGCTTACAGAGGCCAGGGGGGACAGATACGCAGTATTTT.

This clonotype occurred many times. V and J are TRBV15 and TRBJ2-2, with a weak D call TRBD1 (7 bases). Per the germline V gene, CDR1 is LNHNV and CDR2 is YYDKDF (reference sequence). Trimming cost V 3 bases and J 7 bases, with 12 bases left between them. CDR3 length: 14 residues. CDR3 in DNA: TGTGCCACCAGCAGCAGGGGGGACAGCGGGGAGCTGTTTTTT. As protein: CATSSRGDSGELFF.

The rearrangement joins TRBV6-2 or TRBV6-3 to TRBJ1-1; 9 positions match TRBD1. The CDR3 runs to 18 residues. V shed 6 bases, J shed 2 bases, and the junction held 16 bases outside the gene matches. The V gene's germline CDR1 is MNHEY and CDR2 SVGEGT. Written as DNA, the CDR3 is TGTGCCAGCAGCCCACACCTGACAGGGGGGAATTTCAACACTGAAGCTTTCTTT. Translated, it gives CASSPHLTGGNFNTEAFF.

In its sample, this clonotype was seen a few times. This chain joins TRBV5-4 and TRBJ2-3; D unresolved. Germline lookup yields CDR1 SGHNT and CDR2 YYREEE (reference sequence). This CDR3 is 15 amino acids long. Trimming stripped 4 bases from V and 0 bases from J, with 12 bases between. The CDR3, as DNA: TGTGCCAGCAGCCTGGGCAGCTCTAGCACAGATACGCAGTATTTT. As protein: CASSLGSSSTDTQYF.

This clonotype has only a few counts. The chain employs TRBV29-1 and TRBJ1-2; 9 nucleotides agree with TRBD1. The CDR3 runs to 11 residues. The V and J ends lost 6 bases and 6 bases, in that order; junction bases with no gene match: 2. Germline CDR1 reads SQVTM; CDR2 reads ANQGSEA. CDR3 nucleotides: TGCAGCGTATGGACAGGGGATGGCTACACCTTC. Translation gives CSVWTGDGYTF.

The gene calls are TRBV5-1 and TRBJ2-3, with 15 bases that match TRBD2. CDR3 length equals 18 residues. Germline lookup yields CDR1 SGHRS and CDR2 YFSETQ. V shed 2 bases, J shed 4 bases, and the junction held 8 bases outside the gene matches. CDR3 DNA sequence: TGCGCCAGCAGCTTCCTTGGACTAGCGGGAGGGCCCTCAGATACGCAGTATTTT. Amino acids: CASSFLGLAGGPSDTQYF.

Only a few counts were recorded for this clonotype. The chain is built from TRBV28 and TRBJ1-3; possible D gene TRBD1, 6 bases. CDR1 and CDR2 (germline): MDHEN, SYDVKM. The CDR3 length is 15 residues. V lost 5 bases, J lost 2 bases, and 13 bases lay in between. The chain's CDR3 is CASSQPRTAGNTIYF. The DNA for the CDR3 is TGTGCCAGCAGTCAACCCAGGACAGCTGGAAACACCATATATTTT.

In its sample, this clonotype was seen a few times. This chain links TRBV28 with TRBJ2-1; D is uncertain. CDR3 size: 12 residues. CDR1 MDHEN and CDR2 SYDVKM come from the germline V gene. V dropped 6 bases and J dropped 8 bases, with 11 bases sitting between them. The CDR3 nucleotides read TGTGCCAGCAGCCGGATCCTGGATGAGCAGTTCTTC. It yields the protein CASSRILDEQFF.

A few counts support this clonotype. The V and J genes are TRBV4-3 and TRBJ2-1, with D hard to call. CDR1 is LGHNA, CDR2 YSLEER, per germline. V lost 0 bases and J lost 4, with 7 bases in between. This CDR3 comprises 14 residues. Here the CDR3 DNA reads TGCGCCAGCAGCCAAGAAAACGGGTACAATGAGCAGTTCTTC. It specifies CASSQENGYNEQFF.

The rearrangement joins TRBV5-5 to TRBJ2-2; the match to TRBD2 covers 8 bases. Germline lookup yields CDR1 SGHKS and CDR2 YYEKEE (reference sequence). CDR3 length: 16 amino acids. J was trimmed by 4 bases and V by 2 bases; bases with no gene match: 7. CDR3 region: CASSFAGGSSTGELFF. The CDR3 nucleotides read TGTGCCAGCAGCTTTGCGGGGGGATCGAGCACCGGGGAGCTGTTTTTT.

The chain couples TRBV7-2 to TRBJ2-1, with 12 bases identical to TRBD2. Trimming took 5 bases from V and 5 from J; bases not matched to a gene: 4. This CDR3 has 15 amino acids. In germline, CDR1 is SGHTA, CDR2 FQGNSA. The CDR3 sequence: CASSPGLAGHNEQFF. CDR3 nucleotides: TGTGCCAGCAGCCCCGGACTAGCGGGGCACAATGAGCAGTTCTTC. Using reference TRBV7-2 and TRBJ2-1 for the parts outside the CDR3, the full variable domain is GAGVSQSPSNKVTEKGKDVELRCDPISGHTALYWYRQSLGQGLEFLIYFQGNSAPDKSGLPSDRFSAERTGGSVSTLTIQRTQQEDSAVYLCASSPGLAGHNEQFFGPGTRLTVL.

This clonotype came up many times. The chain links TRBV29-1 to TRBJ2-7; 7 nucleotides agree with TRBD1. The CDR3 is 12 residues long. CDR1 and CDR2 from the germline V gene are SQVTM and ANQGSEA. J gave up 1 base and V 6 bases, and 3 bases lay outside the gene matches. CDR3: CSVGQASYEQYF. The CDR3, as DNA: TGCAGCGTCGGACAGGCTTCCTACGAGCAGTACTTC.

This chain joins TRBV7-9 and TRBJ2-2; D is unclear. The V end was cut by 3 bases, the J end by 3 bases, with 5 bases between. The CDR3 sequence is 13 residues long. Germline V CDR1 and CDR2: SEHNR, FQNEAQ (reference sequence). The CDR3 here is CASSFGDTGELFF. CDR3 bases: TGTGCCAGCAGCTTTGGGGACACCGGGGAGCTGTTTTTT.

V gene TRBV7-9 combines with J gene TRBJ2-5, with D possibly TRBD2 on 5 matching bases. The germline gives CDR1 SEHNR, CDR2 FQNEAQ (reference sequence). V gave up 5 bases and J gave up 7 bases, with 14 bases separating them. This CDR3 has 13 amino acids. CDR3 nucleotide sequence: TGTGCCAGCAGCCAACAAATAGGAGGGACCCAGTACTTC. Its protein is CASSQQIGGTQYF.

A few counts support this clonotype. The chain links TRBV6-2 or TRBV6-3 to TRBJ1-1; possibly TRBD1 for D (5 bases). Germline-derived CDR1 and CDR2 are MNHEY and SVGEGT. V shed 6 bases and J shed 8 bases, with 19 bases lying between them. The CDR3 is made up of 14 amino acids. Written as DNA, the CDR3 is TGTGCCAGCAGCCCCAGGGACCGGCCGCGGGAAGCTTTCTTT. This encodes CASSPRDRPREAFF.

This clonotype has a handful of counts. The chain joins TRBV28 to TRBJ1-5, with TRBD1 identical over 9 bases. V shed 5 bases and J 6 bases; nucleotides not matched to a gene: 5. The CDR3 length is 14 residues. Germline V CDR1 and CDR2: MDHEN, SYDVKM. CDR3 in DNA: TGTGCCAGCAGTCTGACAGGGGGTTCTCAGCCCCAGCATTTT. It codes for CASSLTGGSQPQHF. Combining the CDR3 with reference TRBV28 and TRBJ1-5 gives the whole variable domain DVKVTQSSRYLVKRTGEKVFLECVQDMDHENMFWYRQDPGLGLRLIYFSYDVKMKEKGDIPEGYSVSREKKERFSLILESASTNQTSMYLCASSLTGGSQPQHFGDGTRLSIL.